These 13 T cell receptor beta chains were sequenced from one sample in a study of T-cell reconstitution after alpha-beta-depleted transplantation in children. The TCRbeta library was prepared with unique molecular identifiers. TCRdb re-analysed the PCR reads in MiXCR, keeping a single row per CDR3 protein. Here the sample spans about 900,000 distinct CDR3 sequences, about 29% being singletons. The sequenced sample was PBMCs, mostly from graft donor cells, obtained 360 days after TCRalphabeta/CD19-depleted stem cell transplant. The receptors shown here come from a boy in the first two years of life who had a stem cell transplant for SCID, so the T cells may come from the graft donor.

This clonotype was found a few times. CDR3 protein: CASSPQGGGNIQYF. CDR3 nucleotides: TGTGCCAGCAGTCCCCAGGGGGGTGGAAACATTCAGTACTTC. The gene calls are TRBV12-3 or TRBV12-4 and TRBJ2-4; tentatively, D is TRBD1 (7 bases). Trimming cost V 5 bases and J 6 bases, with 14 bases left between them. The CDR3 is 14 residues long.

In this sample, this clonotype turned up a few times. Here the CDR3 DNA reads TGTGCCAGCAGCCTTAGTCCGGGTAAATTAGAGCAGTACTTC. This translates into CASSLSPGKLEQYF. This chain connects TRBV11-2 to TRBJ2-7; no firm D call. With 5 bases removed from V and 7 bases from J, the gap between germline ends came to 18 bases. Germline V CDR1 and CDR2: SGHAT, FQNNGV. The CDR3 has 14 amino acids.

This chain links TRBV2 with TRBJ2-1; D is ambiguous. V was cut by 3 bases and J by 8 bases, with 8 bases left in between. This CDR3 is built from 12 residues. Germline V gives CDR1 SNHLY, CDR2 FYNNEI. The CDR3: CASSDKGHEQFF. CDR3 DNA: TGTGCCAGCAGTGACAAGGGCCATGAGCAGTTCTTC.

This clonotype was observed a handful of times. The chain joins TRBV12-3 or TRBV12-4 to TRBJ1-5; no clear D. The CDR3 is 13 residues long. V was cut by 6 bases and J by 0 bases, with 6 bases left in between. DNA of the CDR3: TGTGCCAGCAGGGTACATAGCAATCAGCCCCAGCATTTT. This sequence encodes CASRVHSNQPQHF.

The chain couples TRBV10-3 to TRBJ2-3, with D maybe TRBD1 (6 bases). Trimming left V 2 bases short and J 2 bases short, with 11 bases between. The germline V gene encodes CDR1 ENHRY and CDR2 SYGVKD. This CDR3 is 15 amino acids long. The CDR3 loop reads CAISEGQSSTDTQYF. The CDR3 DNA reads TGTGCCATCAGTGAGGGACAGTCCTCCACAGATACGCAGTATTTT.

The chain has TRBV7-9 and TRBJ2-3, with D perhaps TRBD1 (6 bases). This CDR3 contains 14 residues. V lost 2 bases and J lost 5, with 11 bases in between. The V gene's germline CDR1 is SEHNR and CDR2 FQNEAQ (reference sequence). The CDR3, as DNA: TGTGCCAGCAGCTTAAACAGGGAACGAGATACGCAGTATTTT. It is translated as CASSLNRERDTQYF.

This clonotype was observed a handful of times. The chain joins TRBV20-1 to TRBJ2-7; D unresolved. Germline V gene data show CDR1 as DFQATT and CDR2 as SNEGSKA (reference sequence). The CDR3 runs to 15 residues. V gave up 6 bases and J gave up 2 bases, with 20 bases separating them. The CDR3 DNA reads TGCAGTGCCCCCGCCAAGGGTCGAGCGCCCTACGAGCAGTACTTC. Its translation is CSAPAKGRAPYEQYF.

This clonotype was recorded a few times. The CDR3 DNA sequence: TGCAGCGTTGGGGCGGCCCCGAACACCGGGGAGCTGTTTTTT. Encoded protein: CSVGAAPNTGELFF. This chain joins TRBV29-1 and TRBJ2-2; the D is unclear. Trimming shortened V by 4 bases and J by 0 bases, and 9 bases separated the two germline ends. Germline CDR1 reads SQVTM; CDR2 reads ANQGSEA. This CDR3 has 14 amino acids.

The J gene is TRBJ2-7, the V gene TRBV18; 9 nucleotides line up with TRBD2. The trim removed 3 bases at V and 2 bases at J, leaving 5 bases unmatched. CDR1 and CDR2 (germline): KGHSH, LQKENI. The CDR3 is made up of 15 amino acids. In DNA, the CDR3 is TGTGCCAGCTCACCCCAAGCGGGGGGCCCCTACGAGCAGTACTTC. It codes for CASSPQAGGPYEQYF.

In nucleotides, the CDR3 is TGTGCCAGCAGCCCACAGGGGGGGAACACAGATACGCAGTATTTT. This gives the protein CASSPQGGNTDTQYF. The genes are TRBV7-3 and TRBJ2-3, with a possible D match to TRBD1 (8 bases). The CDR3 spans 15 residues. CDR1 and CDR2 from the germline V gene are SGHTA and FQGTGA. Trimming took off 5 bases at V and 2 bases at J, with 14 bases between the two ends.

The gene calls are TRBV7-9 and TRBJ1-6; tentatively, D is TRBD1 (5 bases). This CDR3 is built from 15 residues. From germline, CDR1 is SEHNR and CDR2 FQNEAQ (reference sequence). V was trimmed by 1 base and J by 4 bases, leaving 8 bases between them. CDR3 bases: TGTGCCAGCAGCTTAGGGACAAGTTATAATTCACCCCTCCACTTT. This codes for CASSLGTSYNSPLHF.

This clonotype has only a few counts. This sequence joins TRBV6-5 and TRBJ1-2; a possible D gene is TRBD1 (5 bases). Germline lookup yields CDR1 MNHEY and CDR2 SVGAGI. The CDR3 totals 11 residues. Trimming pared 2 bases from V and 8 bases from J, leaving 6 bases between. CDR3 nucleotides: TGTGCCAGCAGTTACGGGACCGGCTACACCTTC. The encoded protein is CASSYGTGYTF.

This rearrangement joins TRBV18 to TRBJ2-6, with D unresolved. The CDR3 has 17 residues. Trimming left V 2 bases short and J 1 base short, with 12 bases between. Per the germline V gene, CDR1 is KGHSH and CDR2 is LQKENI. CDR3 protein: CASSPVPRPSGANVLTF. CDR3 DNA: TGTGCCAGCTCACCAGTTCCCCGGCCTTCTGGGGCCAACGTCCTGACTTTC.